Included here is one TCR beta chain sequence, with context. Its antigen is not identified. This CDR3 region has 15 residues. CDR1 is SGHNT, CDR2 YENEEA, per germline. Between the trimmed V and J ends, which lost 4 bases and 1 base, there was a span of 12 bases. Amplification targeted TCR beta CDR3 regions from RNA transcripts. Carried out on the TCR CDR3, a first-round RT-PCR used the HTBI primer set. Using its own MiXCR run on the multiplex PCR reads, TCRdb lists one record per CDR3 protein. The repertoire consists of a few hundred thousand distinct CDR3 sequences, with 15% to 20% occurring once and the leading ten covering under 20%. This sample was included in a study of T cells in Graves' hyperthyroidism and ophthalmopathy. At the level of the study: Once the initial diagnosis was made, peripheral blood was obtained before any treatment. Study conclusions and caveats: Researchers found most expanded thyroid clonotypes above 0.001 in blood as well.

Patients were excluded for uncontrolled infection, other autoimmune disease, pregnancy or lactation. Clinical symptoms, serum thyroxine and TRAb, thyroid ultrasound and orbital computed tomography were used for the diagnoses. The chain couples TRBV11-3 to TRBJ2-3; perhaps TRBD2 as D (7 bases). The sample was blood. This sequence originates from a woman aged 18-29 years with Graves' ophthalmopathy. CDR3 region: CASSYGGPRTDTQYF. CDR3 nucleotides: TGTGCCAGCAGCTACGGGGGGCCCCGCACAGATACGCAGTATTTT.